This record looks at one TCR beta chain sequence and its context. Germline loops: CDR1 ENHRY, CDR2 SYGVKD. CDR3 length: 16 amino acids. V was shortened by 6 bases and J by 4 bases, with 22 bases between the two germline ends. The data were taken from a study of control samples from healthy donors and cancer patients. Method: immunoSEQ multiplex PCR; TCRdb's copy keeps in-frame clones and lacks some. The sample yields roughly 130,000 clones, about 91% seen once. The source is a man aged 18 to 29 in good health. Sequenced sample: blood. The chain couples TRBV10-3 to TRBJ2-7; a weak D match, TRBD2 (7 bases). In DNA, the CDR3 is TGTGCCATCAGGGCGCATTTTGGGGGGGGCCTTTACGAGCAGTACTTC. Amino acid sequence: CAIRAHFGGGLYEQYF.